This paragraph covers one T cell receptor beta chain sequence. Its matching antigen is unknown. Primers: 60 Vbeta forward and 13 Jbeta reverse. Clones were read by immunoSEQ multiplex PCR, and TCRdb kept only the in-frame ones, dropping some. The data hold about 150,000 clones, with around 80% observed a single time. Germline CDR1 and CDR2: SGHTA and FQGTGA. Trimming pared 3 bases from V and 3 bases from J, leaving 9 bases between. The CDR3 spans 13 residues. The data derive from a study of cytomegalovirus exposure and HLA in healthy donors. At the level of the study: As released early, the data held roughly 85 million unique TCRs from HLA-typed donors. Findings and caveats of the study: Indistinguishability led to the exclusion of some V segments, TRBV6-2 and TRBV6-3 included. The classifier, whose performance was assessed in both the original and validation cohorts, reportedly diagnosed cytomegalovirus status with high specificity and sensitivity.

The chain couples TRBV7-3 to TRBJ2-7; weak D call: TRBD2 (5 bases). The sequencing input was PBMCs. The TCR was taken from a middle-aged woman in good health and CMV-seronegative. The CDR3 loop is CASSFAGGYEQYF. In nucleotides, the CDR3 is TGTGCCAGCAGCTTTGCCGGAGGCTACGAGCAGTACTTC.